The clone carrying this TCR beta chain was seen repeatedly, ten times or more. This record belongs to a study of sequential checkpoint blockade in melanoma. Profiled with immunoSEQ multiplex PCR; TCRdb holds only in-frame clones, not every one. The data contain 4,000 or so clones, roughly 25% of them seen just once; the ten biggest clones take up approximately 13%. Treatment denoted: randomized to nivolumab then ipilimumab (arm A) or the reverse (arm B). This clonotype was obtained from a human donor with melanoma. The specimen was tumor tissue (inferred from file names), collected from a patient given nivolumab and ipilimumab in sequence.

The CDR3: CASSPGRNSGNTIYF. The CDR3 DNA reads as TGTGCCAGCAGCCCCGGACGGAACTCTGGAAACACCATATATTTT. The chain joins TRBV9 to TRBJ1-3, with unresolved D. This CDR3 has 15 amino acids. The V gene lost 4 bases and the J gene lost 0 bases, with 11 bases spanning the gap. Germline lookup yields CDR1 SGDLS and CDR2 YYNGEE.